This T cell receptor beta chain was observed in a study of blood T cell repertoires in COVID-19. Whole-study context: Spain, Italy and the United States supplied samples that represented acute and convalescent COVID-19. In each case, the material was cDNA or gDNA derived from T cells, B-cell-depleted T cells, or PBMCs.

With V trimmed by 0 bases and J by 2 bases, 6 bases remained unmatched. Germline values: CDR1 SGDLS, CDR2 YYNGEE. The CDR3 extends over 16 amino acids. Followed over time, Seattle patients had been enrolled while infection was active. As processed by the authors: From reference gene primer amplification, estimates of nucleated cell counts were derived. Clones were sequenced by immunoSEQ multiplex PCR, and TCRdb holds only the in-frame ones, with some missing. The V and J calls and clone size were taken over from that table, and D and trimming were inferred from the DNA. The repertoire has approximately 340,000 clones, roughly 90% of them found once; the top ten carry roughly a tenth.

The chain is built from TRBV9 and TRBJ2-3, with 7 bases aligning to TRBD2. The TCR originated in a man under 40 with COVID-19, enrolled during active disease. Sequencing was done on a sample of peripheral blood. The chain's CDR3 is CASSVGTSADTDTQYF. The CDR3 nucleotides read TGTGCCAGCAGCGTAGGAACTAGCGCGGACACAGATACGCAGTATTTT.